This is a list of T cell receptor beta chains from one sample in a study of cytomegalovirus exposure and HLA in healthy donors. Sequencing was performed with immunoSEQ multiplex PCR; in TCRdb, only in-frame clones are kept and a portion is missing. The sample holds 100,000 to 150,000 clones; 15% are singletons and the top ten take 1.9%. The sample consisted of PBMCs. These receptors were obtained from a woman aged 18-29 years in good health and CMV-seronegative. Each CDR3 is given with its conserved first and last residue. The order of the fields is V gene, clone size, J gene, D gene, CDR3 protein, CDR3 DNA. D genes are given only for firm matches. For some rows the clone size is stated as once, few or many, or as a class when expanded; others skip it.

TRBV7-2,.,TRBJ2-1,.,CASSLVGGLPYNEQFF,TGTGCCAGCAGCTTAGTCGGGGGGCTCCCCTACAATGAGCAGTTCTTC
TRBV5-8,few,TRBJ2-3,TRBD1,CASSLYGRQGYTDTQYF,TGTGCCAGCAGCTTGTACGGGCGACAGGGGTACACAGATACGCAGTATTTT
TRBV4-1,.,TRBJ1-4,.,CASSQGTTGSANEKLFF,TGCGCCAGCAGCCAAGGAACTACAGGGTCGGCTAATGAAAAACTGTTTTTT
TRBV10-3,.,TRBJ2-1,TRBD1,CAVSLDRGYNEQFF,TGTGCCGTAAGTTTAGACAGGGGGTACAATGAGCAGTTCTTC
TRBV6-5,few,TRBJ1-1,.,CASSLLGGRAEAFF,TGTGCCAGCTCCCTGTTGGGGGGGCGGGCTGAAGCTTTCTTT
TRBV4-1,.,TRBJ2-3,TRBD2,CASSQGGRARVDTQYF,TGCGCCAGCAGCCAAGGGGGGAGGGCCAGGGTAGATACGCAGTATTTT
TRBV30,.,TRBJ2-3,TRBD2,CAWSISGSTDTQYF,TGTGCCTGGTCAATTAGCGGGAGCACAGATACGCAGTATTTT
TRBV29-1,few,TRBJ1-1,TRBD1,CSVVGQWGTEAFF,TGCAGCGTCGTGGGACAGTGGGGCACTGAAGCTTTCTTT
TRBV5-8,.,TRBJ2-3,TRBD2,CASSLRTSGTVYTDTQYF,TGTGCCAGCAGCTTGAGGACTAGCGGGACCGTTTACACAGATACGCAGTATTTT
TRBV15,.,TRBJ2-6,TRBD2,CATSRRGGAGANVLTF,TGTGCCACCAGCCGCCGCGGGGGGGCCGGGGCCAACGTCCTGACTTTC
TRBV13,.,TRBJ2-7,TRBD1,CASSLAGTGSYEQYF,TGTGCCAGCAGCTTAGCTGGGACAGGGTCATACGAGCAGTACTTC
TRBV9,.,TRBJ1-3,.,CASSVGQGTGNTIYF,TGTGCCAGCAGCGTCGGGCAGGGGACTGGAAACACCATATATTTT
TRBV6-5,few,TRBJ1-1,.,CATSVVGGVEAFF,TGTGCCACCAGCGTCGTCGGGGGGGTTGAAGCTTTCTTT
TRBV10-3,.,TRBJ2-7,.,CASLGSSYEQYF,TGTGCCTCACTGGGGAGCTCCTACGAGCAGTACTTC
TRBV9,few,TRBJ2-7,.,CASSATGSNYEQYF,TGTGCCAGCAGCGCCACAGGGTCGAACTACGAGCAGTACTTC
TRBV10-3,.,TRBJ1-4,.,CAIRGKQGGNEKLFF,TGTGCCATCAGGGGTAAACAGGGCGGGAATGAAAAACTGTTTTTT
TRBV19,.,TRBJ2-7,TRBD1,CASSPGQGALEQYF,TGTGCCAGTAGTCCCGGACAGGGGGCTCTCGAGCAGTACTTC
TRBV6-1,.,TRBJ2-3,.,CASTLGEGSTDTQYF,TGTGCCAGCACCCTCGGGGAAGGCAGCACAGATACGCAGTATTTT
TRBV5-4,few,TRBJ2-7,TRBD2,CASSLDSGSYEQYF,TGTGCCAGCAGCTTGGATAGCGGGAGCTACGAGCAGTACTTC
TRBV5-4,.,TRBJ2-7,.,CASSLGANRYEQYF,TGTGCCAGCAGCTTGGGGGCAAACCGCTACGAGCAGTACTTC
TRBV7-9,.,TRBJ1-3,.,CASSLGNTIYF,TGTGCCAGCAGCCTCGGAAACACCATATATTTT
TRBV7-2,few,TRBJ1-2,.,CASSLQGNYGYTF,TGTGCCAGCAGCTTACAGGGGAACTATGGCTACACCTTC
TRBV7-9,.,TRBJ2-3,TRBD2,CASSSGLARHTQYF,TGTGCCAGCAGCTCGGGACTAGCGCGACATACGCAGTATTTT
TRBV25-1,.,TRBJ2-1,TRBD2,CASSASSGAYNEQFF,TGTGCCAGCAGTGCCTCTAGCGGGGCTTACAATGAGCAGTTCTTC
TRBV27,few,TRBJ1-2,TRBD1,CASSFSWTGGYGYTF,TGTGCCAGCAGTTTCTCCTGGACAGGGGGCTATGGCTACACCTTC
TRBV7-2,.,TRBJ2-7,TRBD1,CASSFDRQGANEQYF,TGTGCCAGCAGCTTCGATCGGCAGGGGGCCAACGAGCAGTACTTC
TRBV4-2,.,TRBJ2-2,.,CASSPESGELFF,TGTGCCAGCAGCCCCGAGTCGGGGGAGCTGTTTTTT
TRBV28,few,TRBJ1-4,.,CASSPLTTNEKLFF,TGTGCCAGCAGTCCGCTAACAACTAATGAAAAACTGTTTTTT
TRBV14,.,TRBJ2-7,TRBD2,CASSQDPGTSGRRKGGPEQYF,TGTGCCAGCAGCCAAGACCCCGGGACTAGCGGGAGGAGGAAAGGAGGCCCCGAGCAGTACTTC
TRBV28,.,TRBJ1-1,.,CASSFSGHLEAFF,TGTGCCAGCAGTTTCTCGGGACACCTTGAAGCTTTCTTT
TRBV6-1,few,TRBJ2-5,TRBD1,CASRDPGTGGETQYF,TGTGCCAGCAGGGATCCCGGGACAGGGGGAGAGACCCAGTACTTC
TRBV5-6,few,TRBJ2-7,TRBD1,CASSLGTGTYEQYF,TGTGCCAGCAGCTTGGGGACAGGTACCTACGAGCAGTACTTC
TRBV11-2,.,TRBJ1-4,.,CASSSEPAGREKLFF,TGTGCCAGCAGCTCCGAGCCGGCAGGGCGTGAAAAACTGTTTTTT
TRBV18,few,TRBJ2-7,TRBD2,CASSPVSPSGAGAYEQYF,TGTGCCAGCTCACCAGTTTCGCCTAGCGGGGCCGGTGCCTACGAGCAGTACTTC
TRBV5-1,.,TRBJ2-2,TRBD1,CASSTWTGTGTGELFF,TGCGCCAGCAGCACGTGGACAGGGACGGGCACCGGGGAGCTGTTTTTT